This T cell receptor (beta chain) was recovered during a study of T-cell memory formation after mild COVID-19. The study's findings and limits: The finding that pre-infection memory included some responding clones suggested that cross-reactive memory joined.

This clonotype was detected a few times. Its antigen is not identified. Germline V lookup: CDR1 MNHEY, CDR2 SVGEGT. The CDR3 totals 14 residues. V dropped 6 bases and J dropped 4 bases, with 15 bases sitting between them. Amplification by 5'RACE using constant-segment primers produced TCR alpha and TCR beta cDNA libraries that carried sample barcodes and UMIs. TCRdb recomputed calls from the 5' RACE reads with MiXCR, one row per CDR3 protein. The table records about 560,000 distinct CDR3 sequences, more than 15% of them present only once. The TCR comes from an adult woman who had mild COVID-19 (a few samples of this study predate the infection). Cell type and time point are not known. Sequenced: PBMCs or a T cell subset sorted from them (not recorded which). J is TRBJ1-1 and V is TRBV6-2 or TRBV6-3; perhaps TRBD1 as D (5 bases). The CDR3 region has the DNA TGTGCCAGCAGAGACGGGGGACGGAGCACTGAAGCTTTCTTT. It translates to CASRDGGRSTEAFF.